This T cell receptor (beta chain) was captured by sequencing in a study of cytomegalovirus exposure and HLA in healthy donors. Overall study results and limits: There were some 150 TCR beta chains listed as cytomegalovirus-associated. Highly shared sequence variants in one cluster were likely a sequencing artifact. Later, an analysis found that common viral pathogens appeared to be linked with several of the most significant clusters.

As for this clone: Its antigen is not known.

Trimming shortened V by 3 bases and J by 6 bases, and 11 bases separated the two germline ends. The CDR3 has 13 amino acids. Looked up from germline, CDR1 is SGHNT and CDR2 is YENEEA. The PCR was carried out with 60 Vbeta primers and 13 Jbeta primers. Produced via immunoSEQ multiplex PCR; TCRdb's table is partial and in-frame only. The sample consists of around 130,000 clones, roughly 88% of them appearing once. The sample consisted of PBMCs. The chain uses TRBV11-3 and TRBJ1-2, with D tentatively TRBD1 (6 bases). The source of this sequence is a boy younger than 18 in good health and CMV-seronegative. The CDR3 sequence is CASSFSGGDGYTF. CDR3 DNA: TGTGCCAGCAGCTTTAGTGGGGGCGATGGCTACACCTTC.